This T cell receptor beta chain derives from a study of T-cell reconstitution after alpha-beta-depleted transplantation in children. Study-wide results and caveats: Some patients' high day-60 TCRbeta diversity was attributed to recipient cells surviving conditioning. Several hundred rapidly expanded clones from non-depleted graft cells reportedly supplied alpha-beta T cells about two months post-transplant.

The sample holds many counts of this clonotype. No antigen is known for it. J gave up 5 bases and V 1 base, and 3 bases lay outside the gene matches. The CDR3 loop spans 14 amino acids. Germline-derived CDR1 and CDR2 are DFQATT and SNEGSKA (reference sequence). Unique molecular identifiers featured in how the TCRbeta library was prepared. From the PCR reads, TCRdb called clonotypes with MiXCR, one entry per CDR3 protein. The table has about 260,000 distinct CDR3 sequences, 6.5% to 9% seen once. This chain links TRBV20-1 with TRBJ1-5, with TRBD1 matching over 9 bases. Sequenced here: PBMCs, mostly from graft donor cells, sampled 180 days after TCRalphabeta/CD19-depleted stem cell transplant. The receptor comes from a male patient between 5 and 17 years old who had a stem cell transplant for acute lymphoblastic leukemia, so the T cells may come from the graft donor. The CDR3 here is CSARGGQGDQPQHF. The CDR3 nucleotides are TGCAGTGCTAGAGGGGGACAGGGCGATCAGCCCCAGCATTTT.